Included here is one T cell receptor beta chain sequence, with context. Time point noted: peripheral blood 6 weeks after treatment start. The patients had locally advanced or metastatic urothelial carcinoma. Pretreatment and on-treatment samples were taken, numbering 1 to 8 per patient. Germline CDR1 and CDR2: LGHNA and YNFKEQ. Trimming removed 4 bases at V and 1 base at J, with 7 bases between. The CDR3 is 13 amino acids. The entry originates in a study of PD-L1 blockade in urothelial cancer. Each PCR had synthetic TCR analog templates added to it as a spike-in. Here immunoSEQ multiplex PCR was the method, and the copy in TCRdb shows in-frame clones only, minus some. The sample has more than 90,000 clones, approximately 82% seen once; the top ten hold under 8.5%.

The source of this sequence is a man aged 70 or older with urothelial cancer. The chain joins TRBV4-2 to TRBJ1-2; D not resolved. The starting material was PBMCs, obtained around atezolizumab (anti-PD-L1) treatment. DNA of the CDR3: TGTGCCAGCAGCCTACAGTATAACTATGGCTACACCTTC. It codes for CASSLQYNYGYTF.